This T cell receptor (beta chain) was sequenced for a study of OX40 agonist ivuxolimab in advanced cancers. Overall study: Patients were treated with intravenous ivuxolimab, dosed at 0.01 to 10 mg/kg and infused every 2 weeks.

Clones were sequenced by immunoSEQ multiplex PCR, and TCRdb holds only the in-frame ones, with some missing. The table records about 41,000 clones, more than 75% of them present only once. Comments on this clone: Its antigen is not known.

CDR3 size: 13 residues. V was cut by 1 base and J by 4 bases, with 4 bases left in between. Looked up from germline, CDR1 is MNHEY and CDR2 is SVGAGI. General study findings and limits: Expanded clones were, on average, more numerous among CD8+ T cells than CD4+. The antigen specificity of the peripheral T cells (those that were expanded) was not determined. Among some nonresponders, normalized T-cell clonal expansion was also low.

The sample here was CD4+ or CD8+ T cells sorted from blood, taken in a trial of the OX40 agonist ivuxolimab. The TCR sequence derives from an adult with an advanced solid tumor such as melanoma, head and neck, liver or kidney cancer. The chain carries TRBV6-5 and TRBJ2-2; D is undetermined. In DNA, the CDR3 is TGTGCCAGCAGTTACTGGGTCACCGGGGAGCTGTTTTTT. It specifies CASSYWVTGELFF.